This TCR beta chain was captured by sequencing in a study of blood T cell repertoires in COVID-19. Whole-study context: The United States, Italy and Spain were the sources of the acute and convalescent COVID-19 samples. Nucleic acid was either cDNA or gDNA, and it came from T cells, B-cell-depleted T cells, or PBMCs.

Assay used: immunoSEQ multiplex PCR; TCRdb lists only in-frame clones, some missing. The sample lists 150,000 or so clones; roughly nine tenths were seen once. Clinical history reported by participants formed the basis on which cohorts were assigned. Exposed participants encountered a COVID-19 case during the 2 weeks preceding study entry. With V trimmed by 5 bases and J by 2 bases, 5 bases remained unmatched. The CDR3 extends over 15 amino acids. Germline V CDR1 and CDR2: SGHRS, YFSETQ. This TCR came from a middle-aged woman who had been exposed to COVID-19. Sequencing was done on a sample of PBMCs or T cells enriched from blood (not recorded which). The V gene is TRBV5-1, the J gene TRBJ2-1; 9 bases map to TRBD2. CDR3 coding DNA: TGCGCCAGCAGGGCTAGCGGGGCCCCCTACAATGAGCAGTTCTTC. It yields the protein CASRASGAPYNEQFF.